The 18 T cell receptor beta chains given below trace back to one sample, sequenced in a study of cytomegalovirus exposure and HLA in healthy donors. 13 Jbeta primers and 60 Vbeta primers were used for the PCR. Only in-frame clones appear in the TCRdb table, and some are missing; sequencing was by immunoSEQ multiplex PCR. The sample carries some 96,000 clones, 55% to 75% recorded once. Material: PBMCs. The source of these receptors is a man aged 60-69 years in good health and CMV-seronegative.

The CDR3 DNA reads as TGTGCCAGCAGCACCGGACAGCCTGATCAGCCCCAGCATTTT. Its protein is CASSTGQPDQPQHF. The chain couples TRBV11-2 to TRBJ1-5, with a weak D call TRBD1 (6 bases). V was cut by 5 bases and J by 5 bases, with 13 bases left in between. The CDR3 has 14 residues. The germline V gene has CDR1 SGHAT and CDR2 FQNNGV.

This clone was detected only a few times. This chain uses TRBV5-4 with TRBJ2-5, with D possibly matching TRBD2 (6 bases). Germline V CDR1 and CDR2: SGHNT, YYREEE (reference sequence). The V end was cut by 3 bases, the J end by 5 bases, with 14 bases between. The CDR3 is made up of 14 amino acids. The CDR3 loop is CASSSAGSGETQYF. The CDR3 DNA reads as TGTGCCAGCAGCTCGGCGGGGTCTGGGGAGACCCAGTACTTC. The full variable domain, in which reference TRBV5-4 and TRBJ2-5 provide the parts outside the CDR3, is ETGVTQSPTHLIKTRGQQVTLRCSSQSGHNTVSWYQQALGQGPQFIFQYYREEENGRGNFPPRFSGLQFPNYSSELNVNALELDDSALYLCASSSAGSGETQYFGPGTRLLVL.

CDR3 nucleotide sequence: TGTGTCAGAAGCGTGGCTAGCGGGAAATTGAGCACAGATACGCAGTATTTT. This translates into CVRSVASGKLSTDTQYF. The rearrangement uses TRBV7-5 and TRBJ2-3; TRBD2, as called in the table, went unchecked against the DNA. TRBV7-5 represents a pseudogene. CDR3 length: 17 amino acids.

The rearrangement links TRBV2 to TRBJ2-1; TRBD2 is a possible D gene (6 bases). V dropped 5 bases and J dropped 12 bases, with 20 bases sitting between them. This CDR3 is built from 14 residues. Germline loops: CDR1 SNHLY, CDR2 FYNNEI. The CDR3 nucleotides are TGTGCCAGCAGTCCAACCACGGTGAGCGGGCTGCAGTTCTTC. Translating gives CASSPTTVSGLQFF.

This clone was observed a single time. This sequence joins TRBV15 and TRBJ1-6; D unclear. Germline V gene lookup returns CDR1 LNHNV and CDR2 YYDKDF (reference sequence). The CDR3 has 15 amino acids. Between the trimmed V and J ends, which lost 4 bases and 4 bases, there was a span of 11 bases. CDR3 nucleotides: TGTGCCACCAGCACGGGAGGGCAGTATAATTCACCCCTCCACTTT. Translation gives CATSTGGQYNSPLHF.

The chain couples TRBV19 to TRBJ1-5, with no clear D. This CDR3 has 16 amino acids. The V end lost 3 bases, the J end lost 0 bases, and 12 bases lay between the germline ends. Per the germline V gene, CDR1 is LNHDA and CDR2 is SQIVND (reference sequence). The CDR3 nucleotides are TGTGCCAGTAGTATCGGGTTTAGGAATAGCAATCAGCCCCAGCATTTT. Translating gives CASSIGFRNSNQPQHF. Full variable domain (remainder filled in from reference TRBV19 and TRBJ1-5): DGGITQSPKYLFRKEGQNVTLSCEQNLNHDAMYWYRQDPGQGLRLIYYSQIVNDFQKGDIAEGYSVSREKKESFPLTVTSAQKNPTAFYLCASSIGFRNSNQPQHFGDGTRLSIL.

This clone was detected only a few times. Germline and junction disagree at one end, which may indicate a read error. This chain connects TRBV5-5 to TRBJ2-7; TRBD1 aligns across 7 bases. Looked up from germline, CDR1 is SGHKS and CDR2 is YYEKEE (reference sequence). CDR3 length: 12 amino acids. CDR3 DNA sequence: TGTGCCAGCAGGAGACCAGGGGGTTCTATTTCGTTC. Its protein product is CASRRPGGSISF.

The chain is built from TRBV5-5 and TRBJ2-2, with 10 bases that match TRBD1. After removal of 0 bases from V and 6 bases from J, the junction contained 2 bases not matched to a gene. The germline V gene has CDR1 SGHKS and CDR2 YYEKEE (reference sequence). This CDR3 has 15 amino acids. This chain's CDR3 is CASSLEGQGAGELFF. As DNA, the CDR3 is TGTGCCAGCAGCTTGGAAGGACAGGGGGCCGGGGAGCTGTTTTTT.

V and J are TRBV5-1 and TRBJ2-1; 7 bases line up with TRBD1. CDR1 SGHRS and CDR2 YFSETQ come from the germline V gene. V lost 5 bases to trimming and J lost 5 bases; unmatched junction nucleotides: 16. The CDR3 is 17 residues long. The CDR3 DNA follows: TGCGCCAGCAGTTCTCAGACAGGGCGGTTTCGTAACAATGAGCAGTTCTTC. Residues: CASSSQTGRFRNNEQFF.

The rearrangement uses TRBV30 and TRBJ2-3; D uncertain. This CDR3 contains 14 residues. The V end was cut by 0 bases, the J end by 2 bases, with 9 bases between. CDR1 is GTSNPN and CDR2 is SVGIG in the germline V gene (reference sequence). The CDR3 loop reads CAWSVSQVTDTQYF. CDR3 bases: TGTGCCTGGAGTGTAAGCCAGGTCACAGATACGCAGTATTTT. Drawing the rest from reference TRBV30 and TRBJ2-3, the complete variable domain is SQTIHQWPATLVQPVGSPLSLECTVEGTSNPNLYWYRQAAGRGLQLLFYSVGIGQISSEVPQNLSASRPQDRQFILSSKKLLLSDSGFYLCAWSVSQVTDTQYFGPGTRLTVL.

This clone was recorded a few times. This rearrangement joins TRBV2 to TRBJ1-3; D might be TRBD1 (6 bases). Looked up from germline, CDR1 is SNHLY and CDR2 is FYNNEI. Trimming cost V 3 bases and J 0 bases, with 12 bases left between them. CDR3 length: 16 amino acids. The CDR3 DNA reads as TGTGCCAGCAGTGAGGGGGACACCATCTCTGGAAACACCATATATTTT. This sequence encodes CASSEGDTISGNTIYF.

The J gene is TRBJ1-5, the V gene TRBV27, with unresolved D. The CDR3 extends over 14 amino acids. Trimming left V 3 bases short and J 2 bases short, with 8 bases between. The germline V gene has CDR1 MNHEY and CDR2 SMNVEV (reference sequence). The CDR3 DNA is TGTGCCAGCAGTTTGTCAACAGGCAATCAGCCCCAGCATTTT. Translated: CASSLSTGNQPQHF.

This rearrangement joins TRBV29-1 to TRBJ1-2; 8 bases are shared with TRBD1. The CDR3 is 15 residues long. V shed 3 bases and J 8 bases; nucleotides not matched to a gene: 14. The germline V gene has CDR1 SQVTM and CDR2 ANQGSEA. CDR3 loop: CSVEKGAGGSLGYTF. DNA of the CDR3: TGCAGCGTTGAGAAAGGTGCAGGGGGCAGTTTAGGCTACACCTTC.

The chain couples TRBV9 to TRBJ2-2; D not resolved. This CDR3 is built from 14 residues. V was shortened by 4 bases and J by 1 base, with 8 bases between the two germline ends. CDR1 and CDR2 from the germline V gene are SGDLS and YYNGEE. CDR3 in amino acids: CASSLLLNTGELFF. The CDR3 bases are TGTGCCAGCAGCCTCCTCCTGAACACCGGGGAGCTGTTTTTT.

The chain is built from TRBV19 and TRBJ1-4; TRBD1 aligns across 7 bases. CDR1 is LNHDA, CDR2 SQIVND, per germline (reference sequence). The CDR3 covers 14 residues. With 5 bases clipped from V and 5 bases from J, the junction kept 5 bases outside the gene matches. Here the CDR3 reads CASSVDRKNEKLFF. CDR3 nucleotides: TGTGCCAGTAGTGTGGACAGGAAGAATGAAAAACTGTTTTTT.

The V call is TRBV6-5, the J call TRBJ1-1; unclear D gene. CDR1 is MNHEY, CDR2 SVGAGI, per germline. V was cut by 5 bases and J by 3 bases, with 10 bases left in between. The CDR3 sequence is 13 residues long. In nucleotides, the CDR3 is TGTGCCAGCAGTGCTCAACGGGACACTGAAGCTTTCTTT. Encoded protein: CASSAQRDTEAFF.

This clone appeared a few times. The junction shows a germline mismatch at one end, possibly a read error. The rearrangement links TRBV7-3 to TRBJ2-5; possibly TRBD2 for D (6 bases). CDR3 length equals 13 residues. The germline V gene has CDR1 SGHTA and CDR2 FQGTGA. This CDR3 reads CASSLYSGVKLDF. The CDR3 nucleotides are TGTGCCAGCAGCTTGTATTCGGGGGTAAAACTTGACTTC.

The chain is built from TRBV11-2 and TRBJ2-3; 8 bases map to TRBD1. V lost 5 bases, J lost 8 bases, and 6 bases stayed unmatched. Germline lookup yields CDR1 SGHAT and CDR2 FQNNGV. This CDR3 comprises 13 residues. The CDR3 DNA sequence: TGTGCCAGCAGCCCCGGGACAGGTGCTACGCAGTATTTT. Protein: CASSPGTGATQYF.